The clone carrying this TCR beta chain was seen ten or more times. Its antigen is as yet unknown. The CDR3 runs to 15 residues. This sample is part of a study of human T cells and chemical hapten exposure. Across the study: Small differences in pooled library volume mainly drove the variation in TCR yields per sample. General study results and limits: TCRs whose frequency exceeded 1 in 1000 remained the same following DPC sensitization.

For the library, individual cDNA molecules each received unique molecular identifiers. Authors' data handling: Per sample, the median was around 96,000 TCRs, with values from around 24,000 to 710,000. TCRdb reprocessed the reads with MiXCR, giving one entry per CDR3 protein. TCRdb's processing, not the study's, gives the V and J calls here. The sample shows 95,000 to 150,000 distinct CDR3 sequences, less than 10% of them seen only once. Extraction of total RNA was performed on unfractionated whole blood. This chain connects TRBV21-1 to TRBJ1-3. TRBV21-1 is classified as a pseudogene. The sequencing sample was made of whole blood. This clonotype was sampled from a human donor in good health. Some clones in this sample may be carry-over from other donors' samples. The CDR3 DNA sequence: TGTGCCAGCAGCAGTCGACGGTTGAAGGGAAACACCATATATTTT. Its protein is CASSSRRLKGNTIYF.